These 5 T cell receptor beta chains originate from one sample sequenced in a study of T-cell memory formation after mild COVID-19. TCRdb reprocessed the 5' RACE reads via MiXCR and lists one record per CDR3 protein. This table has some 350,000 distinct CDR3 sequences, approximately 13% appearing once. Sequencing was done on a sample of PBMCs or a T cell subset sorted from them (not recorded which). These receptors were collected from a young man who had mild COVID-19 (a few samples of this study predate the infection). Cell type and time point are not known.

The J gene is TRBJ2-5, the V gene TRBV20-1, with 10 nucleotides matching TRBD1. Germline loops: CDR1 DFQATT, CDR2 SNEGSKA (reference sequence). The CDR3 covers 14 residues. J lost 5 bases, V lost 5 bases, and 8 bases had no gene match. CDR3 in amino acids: CSAVGTGVKETQYF. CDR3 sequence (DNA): TGCAGTGCTGTCGGGACAGGGGTCAAGGAGACCCAGTACTTC.

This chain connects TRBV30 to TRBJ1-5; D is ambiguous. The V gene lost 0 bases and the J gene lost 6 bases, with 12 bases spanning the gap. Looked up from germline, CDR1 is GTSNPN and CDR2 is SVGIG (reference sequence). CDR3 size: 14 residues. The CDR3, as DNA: TGTGCCTGGAGTGTACTCGGTCGTGGTCAGCCCCAGCATTTT. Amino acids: CAWSVLGRGQPQHF.

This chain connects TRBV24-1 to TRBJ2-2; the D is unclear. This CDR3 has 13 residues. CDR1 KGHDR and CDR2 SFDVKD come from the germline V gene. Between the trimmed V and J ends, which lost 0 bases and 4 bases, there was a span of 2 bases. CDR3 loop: CATSDLSTGELFF. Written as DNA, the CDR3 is TGTGCCACCAGTGATTTGAGCACCGGGGAGCTGTTTTTT.

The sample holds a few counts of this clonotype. The chain's CDR3 is CASSVGTSGVGDTQYF. As DNA, the CDR3 is TGTGCCAGCAGCGTAGGGACTAGCGGGGTTGGAGATACGCAGTATTTT. V usage is TRBV9 and J usage is TRBJ2-3; TRBD2 matches 12 bases. After removal of 0 bases from V and 5 bases from J, the junction contained 4 bases not matched to a gene. Germline CDR1 is SGDLS and CDR2 is YYNGEE. The CDR3 length is 16 residues. Drawing the rest from reference TRBV9 and TRBJ2-3, the complete variable domain is DSGVTQTPKHLITATGQRVTLRCSPRSGDLSVYWYQQSLDQGLQFLIQYYNGEERAKGNILERFSAQQFPDLHSELNLSSLELGDSALYFCASSVGTSGVGDTQYFGPGTRLTVL.

Here the CDR3 DNA reads TGTGCCAGCAGTTACTCTGGGACAGGGGACACTGAAGCTTTCTTT. Amino acids: CASSYSGTGDTEAFF. This sequence joins TRBV6-2 or TRBV6-3 and TRBJ1-1; 10 bases are a match to TRBD1. V shed 0 bases and J 3 bases; nucleotides not matched to a gene: 1. Germline lookup yields CDR1 MNHEY and CDR2 SVGEGT. There are 15 residues in the CDR3.